This T cell receptor beta chain stems from a study of Graves' ophthalmopathy and Graves' hyperthyroidism. Study-level background: The authors defined stable hyperthyroidism as no ophthalmopathy within 18 months of follow-up.

This clonotype was found a few times. The V end lost 3 bases, the J end lost 1 base, and 15 bases lay between the germline ends. The CDR3 sequence is 16 residues long. Germline CDR1 reads SNHLY; CDR2 reads FYNNEI. Amplified TCR beta CDR3 regions were obtained using RNA transcripts as template. RT-PCR in the first round used HTBI primers; a second-round multiplex PCR followed. MiXCR, applied by TCRdb to the multiplex PCR reads, yields one record per CDR3 protein. The sample lists around 1.1 million distinct CDR3 sequences, 35% to 40% occurring once. New diagnoses, under 2 months' duration, and ages 18 to 65 characterized the hyperthyroidism patients.

The V gene is TRBV2, the J gene TRBJ1-2; D gene uncertain. Input material: peripheral blood or thyroid tissue (not recorded which). This clonotype was sampled from an adult man with Graves' hyperthyroidism. DNA of the CDR3: TGTGCCAGCAGTGATCGTATCAGACCCCTTAACTATGGCTACACCTTC. Translating gives CASSDRIRPLNYGYTF. The full variable domain, with the rest looked up from reference TRBV2 and TRBJ1-2, is EPEVTQTPSHQVTQMGQEVILRCVPISNHLYFYWYRQILGQKVEFLVSFYNNEISEKSEIFDDQFSVERPDGSNFTLKIRSTKLEDSAMYFCASSDRIRPLNYGYTFGSGTRLTVV.